The entry below describes one T cell receptor (beta chain). A single count supports this clone. What this receptor recognizes is not known. Base qualities were left out, and no much larger clone turns up one base away. This specimen belongs to a study of blood T cell repertoires in COVID-19 (dated by TCRdb to the early 2020s). Concerning the study at large: The collaborator samples originated in the United States, Italy and Spain and spanned the acute and convalescent phases of COVID-19. The repertoires were made available in a free public database intended to serve as a resource for research on the immune response to SARS-CoV-2. Nearly every sample came with metadata listing a de-identified subject ID, COVID-19 status, age in years and sex. Deeply sampled blood TCRbeta repertoires from subjects exposed to, actively infected with, or recovered from COVID-19 were included in the dataset. HLA class I and class II types, where available, came from metadata supplied by the sample provider rather than from assay-based typing. Samples were obtained from the ongoing ImmuneRACE study (first 160 participants) and from approximately 1,200 subjects provided by 6 global collaborators. The material from the prospective study consisted of cDNA or gDNA derived from T cells, B-cell-depleted T cells, or PBMCs.

TCRbeta CDR3 regions were amplified from genomic DNA using the immunoSEQ Assay, a bias-controlled multiplex PCR. The paper's data handling went like this. The number of nucleated cells in each sample was estimated from the amplification of reference gene primers within the assay. Sequence reads were collapsed and filtered to measure the absolute abundance of every unique TCRbeta CDR3 rearrangement. For each sample, productive Simpson clonality was calculated by taking the square root of Simpson's diversity index across productive rearrangements. TCRdb limited this immuneACCESS table to in-frame rearrangements with V and J called. A share of clones is missing; checked studies link under half to unresolved V genes, and the rest is unexplained. That table furnishes V, J and clone size, whereas the DNA furnished D and trimming. This sample gives 150,000 or so clones in total; 70% to 85% of them show up just once. 0.63% of the sample rests with the top ten.

Clipping removes 6 bases from V and 1 base from J, with 4 as the unmatched junction base count. The CDR3 has 14 amino acids, counting the end cysteine and phenylalanine. CDR3 DNA only is kept here, 42 bases in frame from base 1. Based on the germline V gene (reference sequence), the CDR1 and CDR2 sequences are LNHDA and SQIVND. At one collaborating source in Seattle, patients were enrolled during active infection and were followed longitudinally through the course of disease. Whole blood was collected in K2EDTA tubes by collaborating institutions according to the institutions' own protocols. For TCRbeta analysis, collaborators shipped samples as frozen whole blood, isolated PBMCs, or DNA extracted from either of those sample types. What the research found in general, with its limitations: The quantity of clinical and demographic metadata differed by source and by participant and was supplied without curation.

The TCR originated in a man aged 55 to 70 with COVID-19, enrolled during active disease. The sequence joins TRBV19 to TRBJ2-7, with 9 central nucleotides matching TRBD1. Material: peripheral blood. CDR3 reads: CASRGTGKSYEQYF. The DNA sequence is TGTGCCAGTAGAGGGACAGGGAAATCCTACGAGCAGTACTTC.